Presented here are 7 T cell receptor beta chains from one specimen sequenced in a study. TCRdb processed the 5' RACE reads anew with MiXCR; each CDR3 protein has one entry. Of roughly 64,000 distinct CDR3 sequences listed, approximately 23% are singletons. Sequencing used memory CD4+ T cells sorted from a lymph node. Documented subset: memory CD4+ T cells, CD4+CD45RO+CD25-. The source is a female donor with breast cancer.

This clonotype was seen many times. The V gene is TRBV20-1, the J gene TRBJ2-2, with TRBD2 matching over 9 bases. Per germline, CDR1 DFQATT and CDR2 SNEGSKA (reference sequence). The V gene end was trimmed by 2 bases and the J gene end by 7 bases; junction bases not matched to a gene: 5. This CDR3 is 14 amino acids long. Here the CDR3 DNA reads TGCAGTGCTAGACTAGCGGGAACGGACGGGGAGCTGTTTTTT. It translates to CSARLAGTDGELFF.

The chain couples TRBV5-6 to TRBJ2-7; 8 nucleotides line up with TRBD1. The CDR3 is made up of 15 amino acids. Per germline, CDR1 SGHDT and CDR2 YYEEEE. Germline trimming cut 4 bases from V and 2 bases from J; bases unmatched to any gene: 8. CDR3 protein: CASSPAGGPTYEQYF. The CDR3 region has the DNA TGTGCCAGCAGCCCCGCAGGGGGCCCCACCTACGAGCAGTACTTC.

This clonotype came up many times. The rearrangement links TRBV5-1 to TRBJ1-2; 8 nucleotides agree with TRBD1. V was pared by 4 bases and J by 8 bases, with 10 bases of the junction left unmatched. This CDR3 has 14 amino acids. Germline CDR1 is SGHRS and CDR2 is YFSETQ. CDR3 in amino acids: CASSARTGFGGYTF. The CDR3 DNA reads TGCGCCAGCAGCGCCCGGACAGGGTTCGGGGGCTACACCTTC.

This clonotype was observed a handful of times. The CDR3 spells CASSVTGHGNQPQHF. The CDR3 DNA sequence: TGTGCCAGCAGTGTCACAGGGCACGGCAATCAGCCCCAGCATTTT. The chain carries TRBV6-1 and TRBJ1-5; D is possibly TRBD1 (6 bases). V was pared by 4 bases and J by 2 bases, with 12 bases between. The CDR3 covers 15 residues. Germline V gene sequence: CDR1 MNHNS, CDR2 SASEGT.

The rearrangement joins TRBV9 to TRBJ2-3; D possibly corresponds to TRBD2 (5 bases). CDR3 length equals 16 residues. Germline values: CDR1 SGDLS, CDR2 YYNGEE. Trimming stripped 1 base from V and 0 bases from J, with 12 bases between. CDR3 DNA: TGTGCCAGCAGCGTATTAGCTGGACTCAGCACAGATACGCAGTATTTT. Encoded protein: CASSVLAGLSTDTQYF.

This clonotype was seen only once. The chain links TRBV29-1 to TRBJ1-2, with unresolved D. The CDR3 covers 11 residues. From germline, CDR1 is SQVTM and CDR2 ANQGSEA. CDR3 amino acids: CRVGGEYGYTF. DNA of the CDR3: TGCAGGGTGGGCGGGGAATATGGCTACACCTTC.

The V gene is TRBV9, the J gene TRBJ2-3; D may be TRBD2 (5 bases). The CDR3 spans 17 residues. Germline V gene data show CDR1 as SGDLS and CDR2 as YYNGEE. Trimming removed 0 bases from V and 4 bases from J, with 18 bases in between. CDR3 bases: TGTGCCAGCAGCGTAGCTTGGACTCCTTCCGAGGCAGATACGCAGTATTTT. This codes for CASSVAWTPSEADTQYF.